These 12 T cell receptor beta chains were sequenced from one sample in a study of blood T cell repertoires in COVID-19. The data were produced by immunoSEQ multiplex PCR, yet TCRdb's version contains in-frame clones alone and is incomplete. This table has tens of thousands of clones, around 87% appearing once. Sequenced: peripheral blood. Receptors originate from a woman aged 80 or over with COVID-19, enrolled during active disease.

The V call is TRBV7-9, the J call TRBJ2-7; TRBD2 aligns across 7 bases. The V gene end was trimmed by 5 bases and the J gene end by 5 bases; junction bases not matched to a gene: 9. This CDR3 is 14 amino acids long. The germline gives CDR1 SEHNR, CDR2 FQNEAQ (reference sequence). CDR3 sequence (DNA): TGTGCCAGCAGCCCTCCACTAGCGCGGAACGAGCAGTACTTC. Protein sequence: CASSPPLARNEQYF.

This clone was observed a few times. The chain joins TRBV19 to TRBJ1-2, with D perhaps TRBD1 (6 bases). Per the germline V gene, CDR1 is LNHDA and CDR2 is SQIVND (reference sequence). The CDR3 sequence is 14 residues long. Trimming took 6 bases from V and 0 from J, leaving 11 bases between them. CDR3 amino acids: CASSHQGTNYGYTF. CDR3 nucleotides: TGTGCCAGTAGCCACCAGGGGACTAACTATGGCTACACCTTC.

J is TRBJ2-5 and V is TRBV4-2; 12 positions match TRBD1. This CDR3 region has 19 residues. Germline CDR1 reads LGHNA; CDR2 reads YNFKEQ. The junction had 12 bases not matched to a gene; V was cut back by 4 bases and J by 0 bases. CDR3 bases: TGTGCCAGCAGCCCCGCGGGGGGGGGACAGGGGGCGAACCAAGAGACCCAGTACTTC. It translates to CASSPAGGGQGANQETQYF.

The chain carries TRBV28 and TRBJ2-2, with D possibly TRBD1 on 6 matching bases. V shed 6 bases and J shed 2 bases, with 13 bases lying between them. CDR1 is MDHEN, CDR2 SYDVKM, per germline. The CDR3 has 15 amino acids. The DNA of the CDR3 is TGTGCCAGCAGAACCGGACAGTACAACACCGGGGAGCTGTTTTTT. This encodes CASRTGQYNTGELFF.

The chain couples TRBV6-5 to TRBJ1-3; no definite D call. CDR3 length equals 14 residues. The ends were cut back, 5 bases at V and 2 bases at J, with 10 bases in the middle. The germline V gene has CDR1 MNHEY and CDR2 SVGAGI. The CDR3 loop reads CASSSSRAGNTIYF. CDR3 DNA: TGTGCCAGCAGTAGTAGTCGGGCTGGAAACACCATATATTTT.

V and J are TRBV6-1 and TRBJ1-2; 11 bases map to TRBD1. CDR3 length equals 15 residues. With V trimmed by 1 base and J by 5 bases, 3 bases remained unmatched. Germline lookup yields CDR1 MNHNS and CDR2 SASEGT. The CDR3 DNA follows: TGTGCCAGCAGTGAAGGGACAGGGGGCTTTTATGGCTACACCTTC. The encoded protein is CASSEGTGGFYGYTF.

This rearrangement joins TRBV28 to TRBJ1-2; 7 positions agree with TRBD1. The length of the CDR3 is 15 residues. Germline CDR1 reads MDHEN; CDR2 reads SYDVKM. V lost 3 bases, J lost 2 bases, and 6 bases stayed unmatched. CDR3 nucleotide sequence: TGTGCCAGCAGTTTCTTGACAGGGTCGAACTATGGCTACACCTTC. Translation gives CASSFLTGSNYGYTF.

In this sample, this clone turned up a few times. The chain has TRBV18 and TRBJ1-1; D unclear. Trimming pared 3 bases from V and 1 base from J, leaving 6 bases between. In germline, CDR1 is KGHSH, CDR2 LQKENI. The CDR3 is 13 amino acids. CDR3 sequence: CASSPQKNTEAFF. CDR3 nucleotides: TGTGCCAGCTCACCCCAGAAGAACACTGAAGCTTTCTTT.

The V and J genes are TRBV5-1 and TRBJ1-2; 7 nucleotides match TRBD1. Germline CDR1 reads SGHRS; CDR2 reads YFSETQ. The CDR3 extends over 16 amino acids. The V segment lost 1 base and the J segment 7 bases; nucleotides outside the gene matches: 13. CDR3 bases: TGCGCCAGCAGCTTGTGGGGGGACAGTCCAGCGGGTGGCTACACCTTC. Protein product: CASSLWGDSPAGGYTF.

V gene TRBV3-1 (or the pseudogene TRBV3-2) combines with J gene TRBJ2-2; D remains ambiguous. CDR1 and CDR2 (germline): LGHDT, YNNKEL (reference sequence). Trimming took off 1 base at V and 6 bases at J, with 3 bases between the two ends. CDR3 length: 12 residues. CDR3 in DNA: TGTGCCAGCAGCCAAGCTTCCGGGGAGCTGTTTTTT. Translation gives CASSQASGELFF.

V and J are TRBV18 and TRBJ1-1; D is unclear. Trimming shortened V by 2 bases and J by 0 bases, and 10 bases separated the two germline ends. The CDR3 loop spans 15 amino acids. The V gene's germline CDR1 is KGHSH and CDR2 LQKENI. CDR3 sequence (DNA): TGTGCCAGCTCACCAGAGTCGGGAATGAACACTGAAGCTTTCTTT. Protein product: CASSPESGMNTEAFF.

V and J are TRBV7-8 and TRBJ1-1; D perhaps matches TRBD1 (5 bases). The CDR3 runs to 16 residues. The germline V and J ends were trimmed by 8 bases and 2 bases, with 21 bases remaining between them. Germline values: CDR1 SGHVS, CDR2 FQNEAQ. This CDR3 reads CASSLGVGGINTEAFF. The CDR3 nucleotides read TGTGCCAGCTCCCTAGGGGTCGGAGGGATCAACACTGAAGCTTTCTTT.